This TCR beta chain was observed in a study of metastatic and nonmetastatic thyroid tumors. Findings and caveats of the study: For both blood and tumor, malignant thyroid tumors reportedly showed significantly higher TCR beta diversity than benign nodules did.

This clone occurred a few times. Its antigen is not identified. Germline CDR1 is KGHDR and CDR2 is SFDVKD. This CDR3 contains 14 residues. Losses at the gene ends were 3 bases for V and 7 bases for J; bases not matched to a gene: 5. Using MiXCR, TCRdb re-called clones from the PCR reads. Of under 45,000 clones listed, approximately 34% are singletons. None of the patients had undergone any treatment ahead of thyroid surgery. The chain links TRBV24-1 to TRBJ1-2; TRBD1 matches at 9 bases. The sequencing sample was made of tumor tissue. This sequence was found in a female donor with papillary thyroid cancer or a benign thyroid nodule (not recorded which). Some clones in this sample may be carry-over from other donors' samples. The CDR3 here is CATSDRTGGFGYTF. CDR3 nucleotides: TGTGCCACCAGTGATAGAACAGGGGGCTTTGGCTACACCTTC.